Shown below are 11 T cell receptor beta chains from a single sample sequenced in a study of cytomegalovirus exposure and HLA in healthy donors. The study ran its PCR with 60 Vbeta and 13 Jbeta primers. Libraries were prepared by immunoSEQ multiplex PCR; TCRdb keeps only in-frame clonotypes and omits some of them. The sample lists some 130,000 clones; roughly two thirds were seen once. Sample: PBMCs. The receptors originated from a man aged 25-40 years in good health and CMV-seropositive.

The rearrangement links TRBV10-2 to TRBJ1-2; no firm D call. The CDR3 contains 14 residues. Germline values: CDR1 WSHSY, CDR2 SAAADI. Trimming cost V 4 bases and J 4 bases, with 13 bases left between them. CDR3 DNA: TGCGCCAGCAGTGGGACGGGAAATGTCTATGGCTACACCTTC. It is translated as CASSGTGNVYGYTF.

This clone was picked up one time. The sample carries other DNA sequences with the same CDR3. The chain carries TRBV11-2 and TRBJ2-7; possibly TRBD2 for D (5 bases). This CDR3 has 13 amino acids. The germline V gene has CDR1 SGHAT and CDR2 FQNNGV. Trimming shortened V by 0 bases and J by 6 bases, and 9 bases separated the two germline ends. The CDR3 coding sequence is TGTGCCAGCAGCTTAGATTTAGGGAGCGAGCAGTACTTC. Its translation: CASSLDLGSEQYF.

The count of this clone is one. The chain has TRBV27 and TRBJ2-7; 8 bases match TRBD2. J gave up 3 bases and V 3 bases, and 1 base lay outside the gene matches. The V gene's germline CDR1 is MNHEY and CDR2 SMNVEV (reference sequence). The CDR3 has 13 residues. The chain's CDR3 is CASSFAGGYEQYF. The CDR3 region has the DNA TGTGCCAGCAGTTTCGCGGGAGGCTACGAGCAGTACTTC.

This chain uses TRBV28 with TRBJ1-1, with 8 bases that match TRBD1. The junction had 7 bases not matched to a gene; V was cut back by 7 bases and J by 3 bases. Germline CDR1 reads MDHEN; CDR2 reads SYDVKM. This CDR3 is built from 14 residues. The CDR3 reads CASTSQGEYTEAFF. CDR3 sequence (DNA): TGTGCCAGCACATCACAGGGGGAATACACTGAAGCTTTCTTT.

The V and J genes are TRBV12-5 and TRBJ2-2, with D possibly being TRBD2 (6 bases). Germline CDR1 and CDR2: LGHNT and FRNRAP. This CDR3 has 15 residues. The V gene lost 8 bases and the J gene lost 6 bases, with 19 bases spanning the gap. The CDR3 is CASSLGTPFSGELFF. Written as DNA, the CDR3 is TGTGCTAGTTCCCTCGGGACTCCCTTCTCCGGGGAGCTGTTTTTT.

The chain has TRBV2 and TRBJ2-2; the D gene is possibly TRBD2 (5 bases). Trimming left V 6 bases short and J 6 bases short, with 26 bases between. Germline V lookup: CDR1 SNHLY, CDR2 FYNNEI. This CDR3 is built from 18 residues. This CDR3 is CASSRRQPPYRAAGELFF. The CDR3 DNA reads as TGTGCCAGCAGCCGAAGACAACCCCCCTATAGAGCGGCCGGGGAGCTGTTTTTT.

The chain links TRBV4-3 to TRBJ1-6, with D hard to call. The CDR3 is 14 residues long. Trimming took off 3 bases at V and 3 bases at J, with 6 bases between the two ends. The germline V gene encodes CDR1 LGHNA and CDR2 YSLEER. The CDR3 sequence: CASSQRDYNSPLHF. As DNA, the CDR3 is TGCGCCAGCAGCCAGCGGGACTATAATTCACCCCTCCACTTT.

The chain joins TRBV9 to TRBJ2-2; D is perhaps TRBD2 (5 bases). Trimming cost V 0 bases and J 4 bases, with 10 bases left between them. The CDR3 covers 15 residues. Germline lookup yields CDR1 SGDLS and CDR2 YYNGEE. CDR3 region: CASSVGLASTGELFF. As DNA, the CDR3 is TGTGCCAGCAGCGTAGGGCTAGCATCCACCGGGGAGCTGTTTTTT.

This clone has just a few counts. The rearrangement uses TRBV6-1 and TRBJ1-1; 9 nucleotides agree with TRBD1. The CDR3 sequence is 14 residues long. The trim removed 1 base at V and 6 bases at J, leaving 3 bases unmatched. Germline V gene lookup returns CDR1 MNHNS and CDR2 SASEGT. CDR3 region: CASSEGTGVSEAFF. In nucleotides, the CDR3 is TGTGCCAGCAGTGAAGGGACAGGGGTATCTGAAGCTTTCTTT.

The chain joins TRBV5-8 to TRBJ1-1; 7 bases map to TRBD1. After removal of 2 bases from V and 0 bases from J, the junction contained 10 bases not matched to a gene. CDR3 length equals 17 residues. From germline, CDR1 is SGHTS and CDR2 YDEGEE. The CDR3 spells CASSLDLWTGLNTEAFF. The CDR3 nucleotides read TGTGCCAGCAGCTTAGATCTTTGGACAGGACTGAACACTGAAGCTTTCTTT.

This rearrangement joins TRBV5-4 to TRBJ2-1, with 7 bases lining up with TRBD2. CDR3 size: 15 residues. The trim removed 2 bases at V and 8 bases at J, leaving 10 bases unmatched. Germline V CDR1 and CDR2: SGHNT, YYREEE (reference sequence). DNA of the CDR3: TGTGCCAGCAGCTTAGGTGGAGGGAGGGCCGATGAGCAGTTCTTC. Translated: CASSLGGGRADEQFF.